The 27 T cell receptor beta chains in this list originate from one sample, sequenced in a study of T-cell reconstitution after alpha-beta-depleted transplantation in children. Preparation of the TCRbeta library used unique molecular identifiers. One entry per CDR3 protein, called by TCRdb with MiXCR from the PCR reads. The sample holds some 340,000 distinct CDR3 sequences, about a tenth seen once. The sequencing here drew on PBMCs from the stem cell graft donor, taken from the stem cell graft. These receptors all stem from a human donor who donated a stem cell graft to a child with acute lymphoblastic leukemia.

This clonotype was observed a few times. V gene TRBV4-2 combines with J gene TRBJ2-2, with 9 bases identical to TRBD1. The CDR3 has 15 residues. The germline gives CDR1 LGHNA, CDR2 YNFKEQ. Trimming took 5 bases from V and 2 from J; bases not matched to a gene: 3. The CDR3 nucleotides are TGTGCCAGCAGCTTTACAGGGGGCAACACCGGGGAGCTGTTTTTT. Translation gives CASSFTGGNTGELFF.

J is TRBJ2-3 and V is TRBV6-1; 8 bases are shared with TRBD1. Germline CDR1 MNHNS, CDR2 SASEGT. The CDR3 covers 14 residues. Unmatched junction bases numbered 8, after V lost 8 bases and J lost 4 bases. CDR3 residues: CASGENRGADTQYF. DNA of the CDR3: TGTGCCAGCGGGGAAAACAGGGGGGCAGATACGCAGTATTTT.

This clonotype turned up a few times. The rearrangement joins TRBV12-3 or TRBV12-4 to TRBJ2-3, with 14 bases aligning to TRBD2. The CDR3 is made up of 18 amino acids. The junction had 11 bases not matched to a gene; V was cut back by 4 bases and J by 5 bases. The CDR3 is CASSSYMGLAGEGDTQYF. The CDR3 bases are TGTGCCAGCAGTTCATATATGGGACTAGCGGGGGAAGGAGATACGCAGTATTTT.

Remarks on this clonotype: Compared with germline, one end of the junction differs, possibly owing to a read error. This chain joins TRBV12-3 or TRBV12-4 and TRBJ2-7; no definite D call. CDR3 length: 14 amino acids. The CDR3 coding sequence is TGTGCCAGCAGCTCCCACAGTTCAACCTACGAGCAGTACTTT. Protein sequence: CASSSHSSTYEQYF.

The chain employs TRBV7-2 and TRBJ2-7; 9 bases agree with TRBD2. Germline V lookup: CDR1 SGHTA, CDR2 FQGNSA. The CDR3 contains 15 residues. V trimming: 5 bases; J trimming: 3 bases; junction bases outside the gene matches: 8. The CDR3 region is CASSERTSVRYEQYF. The CDR3 DNA is TGTGCCAGCAGCGAACGGACTAGCGTCCGCTACGAGCAGTACTTC. The full variable domain, in which reference TRBV7-2 and TRBJ2-7 provide the parts outside the CDR3, is GAGVSQSPSNKVTEKGKDVELRCDPISGHTALYWYRQSLGQGLEFLIYFQGNSAPDKSGLPSDRFSAERTGGSVSTLTIQRTQQEDSAVYLCASSERTSVRYEQYFGPGTRLTVT.

V gene TRBV28 combines with J gene TRBJ1-3; D unclear. The germline V gene encodes CDR1 MDHEN and CDR2 SYDVKM. With 5 bases removed from V and 0 bases from J, the gap between germline ends came to 14 bases. This CDR3 is built from 16 residues. DNA of the CDR3: TGTGCCAGCAGTGCCCGGATTGGACGCTCTGGAAACACCATATATTTT. Protein product: CASSARIGRSGNTIYF.

This clonotype was seen repeatedly, ten times or more. The chain combines TRBV4-3 with TRBJ2-4; no clear D gene. The germline CDR1 and CDR2 sequences are LGHNA and YSLEER. Trimming cost V 7 bases and J 0 bases, with 13 bases left between them. This CDR3 is 15 amino acids long. The CDR3 DNA reads TGCGCCAGCAATCCACCCCAACTAGCCAAAAACATTCAGTACTTC. Residues: CASNPPQLAKNIQYF.

This clonotype was picked up a small number of times. The chain links TRBV5-1 to TRBJ2-1, with D unresolved. Germline CDR1 is SGHRS and CDR2 is YFSETQ. Trimming removed 0 bases at V and 8 bases at J, with 9 bases between. CDR3 length equals 13 residues. CDR3 region: CASSLVRRDEQFF. The CDR3 nucleotides read TGCGCCAGCAGCTTGGTTAGAAGGGATGAGCAGTTCTTC.

There are a few counts of this clonotype. V is TRBV7-6 and J is TRBJ1-1; D gene uncertain. V was shortened by 2 bases and J by 1 base, with 11 bases between the two germline ends. CDR1 SGHVS and CDR2 FNYEAQ come from the germline V gene. The CDR3 consists of 15 residues. The CDR3 DNA follows: TGTGCCAGCAGCTTAAGGGTTGGAGCGAACACTGAAGCTTTCTTT. Its protein product is CASSLRVGANTEAFF.

This clonotype was counted a few times. The chain employs TRBV7-2 and TRBJ2-1; D gene ambiguous. Germline V gene sequence: CDR1 SGHTA, CDR2 FQGNSA. This CDR3 is 16 amino acids long. V was trimmed by 0 bases and J by 6 bases, leaving 15 bases between them. The DNA for the CDR3 is TGTGCCAGCAGCTTAGCGTGGCCGCCCCTAGGCAATGAGCAGTTCTTC. Residues: CASSLAWPPLGNEQFF.

The rearrangement links TRBV12-3 or TRBV12-4 to TRBJ2-1; 8 nucleotides line up with TRBD1. The CDR3 length is 14 residues. The V and J ends lost 3 bases and 8 bases, in that order; junction bases with no gene match: 6. The CDR3 DNA reads as TGTGCCAGCAGTTTTGGACAGGGTACACATGAGCAGTTCTTC. It is translated as CASSFGQGTHEQFF.

This clonotype was observed a handful of times. The CDR3 is CASSSRLGETQYF. For the CDR3, the DNA is TGCGCCAGCAGCTCGCGGCTTGGAGAGACCCAGTACTTC. This rearrangement joins TRBV5-1 to TRBJ2-5; D is ambiguous. The V end lost 3 bases, the J end lost 4 bases, and 10 bases lay between the germline ends. Germline V gene sequence: CDR1 SGHRS, CDR2 YFSETQ. The CDR3 extends over 13 amino acids.

This clonotype has at least ten counts. The chain combines TRBV5-1 with TRBJ2-7, with D possibly being TRBD1 (6 bases). The CDR3 is 14 residues long. Germline CDR1 SGHRS, CDR2 YFSETQ. V dropped 3 bases and J dropped 0 bases, with 10 bases sitting between them. The CDR3 sequence: CASSWGPFSYEQYF. The CDR3 DNA is TGCGCCAGCAGCTGGGGGCCCTTCTCCTACGAGCAGTACTTC.

This clonotype was picked up many times. The chain uses TRBV9 and TRBJ2-7; tentative D call: TRBD1 (5 bases). Trimming shortened V by 2 bases and J by 3 bases, and 15 bases separated the two germline ends. CDR3 length: 15 residues. Germline V gives CDR1 SGDLS, CDR2 YYNGEE. The CDR3 reads CASSVQGSPVYEQYF. As DNA, the CDR3 is TGTGCCAGCAGCGTGCAGGGATCCCCCGTCTACGAGCAGTACTTC.

The chain couples TRBV20-1 to TRBJ2-1; 12 nucleotides line up with TRBD2. Germline assignment: CDR1 DFQATT and CDR2 SNEGSKA (reference sequence). The CDR3 spans 14 residues. J was trimmed by 9 bases and V by 5 bases; bases with no gene match: 8. The CDR3 region is CSAVTSGGFGEQFF. The CDR3, as DNA: TGCAGTGCTGTGACTAGCGGGGGTTTTGGTGAGCAGTTCTTC.

The chain links TRBV29-1 to TRBJ2-2; TRBD1 or TRBD2 may be the D gene (6 bases each). Germline V gene lookup returns CDR1 SQVTM and CDR2 ANQGSEA. The CDR3 covers 14 residues. V gave up 6 bases and J gave up 3 bases, with 14 bases separating them. The CDR3 region has the DNA TGCAGCGTGGAGGGGGAGAGGTACACCGGGGAGCTGTTTTTT. Protein: CSVEGERYTGELFF.

This clonotype was detected only a few times. This chain connects TRBV7-9 to TRBJ1-1; no clear D. Trimming took off 1 base at V and 2 bases at J, with 17 bases between the two ends. Per germline, CDR1 SEHNR and CDR2 FQNEAQ (reference sequence). This CDR3 has 17 residues. Here the CDR3 reads CASSLVRSGAGNTEAFF. CDR3 coding DNA: TGTGCCAGCAGCTTAGTAAGATCGGGAGCTGGAAACACTGAAGCTTTCTTT.

This chain uses TRBV7-8 with TRBJ1-3; D not resolved. The germline gives CDR1 SGHVS, CDR2 FQNEAQ. Deletions cut 1 base from V and 1 base from J, with 14 bases between. The CDR3 loop spans 17 amino acids. The CDR3: CASSLGNSLISGNTIYF. The CDR3 nucleotides read TGTGCCAGCAGCTTAGGGAACAGCCTCATTTCTGGAAACACCATATATTTT.

The V gene is TRBV27, the J gene TRBJ2-7; D gene unclear. This CDR3 comprises 13 residues. Germline loops: CDR1 MNHEY, CDR2 SMNVEV (reference sequence). The V and J ends lost 3 bases and 2 bases respectively, with 8 bases between them. The CDR3 is CASSFGVTYEQYF. The CDR3, as DNA: TGTGCCAGCAGTTTTGGGGTGACCTACGAGCAGTACTTC.

In this sample, this clonotype turned up a few times. The J gene is TRBJ2-1, the V gene TRBV6-2 or TRBV6-3; 12 nucleotides agree with TRBD2. The V gene end was trimmed by 7 bases and the J gene end by 6 bases; junction bases not matched to a gene: 16. Germline assignment: CDR1 MNHEY and CDR2 SVGEGT. This CDR3 comprises 18 residues. DNA for the CDR3: TGTGCCAGCATCTCCCTTCCGGCTAGCGGGAGGGCTGGCAATGAGCAGTTCTTC. The encoded protein is CASISLPASGRAGNEQFF.

A few counts support this clonotype. The chain recombines TRBV4-2 with TRBJ1-1; D is possibly TRBD1 (5 bases). The CDR3 spans 17 residues. Germline assignment: CDR1 LGHNA and CDR2 YNFKEQ. V dropped 0 bases and J dropped 1 base, with 15 bases sitting between them. CDR3 nucleotide sequence: TGTGCCAGCAGCCAAGATTTGCGGACCGGGGGGAACACTGAAGCTTTCTTT. Its protein is CASSQDLRTGGNTEAFF.

V usage is TRBV10-3 and J usage is TRBJ2-1; D uncertain. The CDR3 spans 13 residues. Trimming removed 0 bases at V and 14 bases at J, with 14 bases between. Germline CDR1 is ENHRY and CDR2 is SYGVKD. The CDR3 DNA sequence: TGTGCCATCAGTGAGTCGCAGGTGTTTGTTGAGTTCTTC. Residues: CAISESQVFVEFF.

In this sample, this clonotype turned up a few times. V is TRBV7-9 and J is TRBJ2-6; no clear D gene. Trimming took 5 bases from V and 12 from J, leaving 17 bases between them. CDR3 size: 14 residues. The germline V gene encodes CDR1 SEHNR and CDR2 FQNEAQ (reference sequence). The CDR3 DNA follows: TGTGCCAGCAGCACACCCCTGTGGGCTCCCGTCCTGACTTTC. This gives the protein CASSTPLWAPVLTF.

This rearrangement joins TRBV4-1 to TRBJ2-7; unclear D gene. Germline CDR1 is MGHRA and CDR2 is YSYEKL. V dropped 1 base and J dropped 6 bases, with 7 bases sitting between them. The CDR3 covers 12 residues. The CDR3 DNA sequence: TGCGCCAGCAGCCAAGTATCCAGCGAGCAGTACTTC. This sequence encodes CASSQVSSEQYF.

This clonotype occurred a few times. The CDR3 DNA is TGTGCCAGCAGCCAAGATGGGCTAGCGGGAGTACAGGAGCAGTTCTTC. Amino acid sequence: CASSQDGLAGVQEQFF. The chain combines TRBV4-2 with TRBJ2-1, with TRBD2 matching 10 bases. The V and J ends lost 0 bases and 10 bases, in that order; junction bases with no gene match: 9. The CDR3 totals 16 residues. CDR1 and CDR2 (germline): LGHNA, YNFKEQ.

This clonotype was counted between two and nine times. V gene TRBV11-2 combines with J gene TRBJ2-3; 9 nucleotides match TRBD2. This CDR3 has 18 amino acids. Per germline, CDR1 SGHAT and CDR2 FQNNGV. The V gene end was trimmed by 1 base and the J gene end by 1 base; junction bases not matched to a gene: 9. Here the CDR3 reads CASSLVSFASGGTDTQYF. Here the CDR3 DNA reads TGTGCCAGCAGCTTAGTCTCCTTTGCTAGCGGGGGCACAGATACGCAGTATTTT.

This sequence joins TRBV4-3 and TRBJ2-1; 10 nucleotides agree with TRBD1. V gave up 2 bases and J gave up 4 bases; unmatched junction bases: 5. CDR1 LGHNA and CDR2 YSLEER come from the germline V gene. This CDR3 has 16 residues. CDR3 DNA sequence: TGCGCCAGCAGCCAAAGGTGGGACAGGGGTTACAATGAGCAGTTCTTC. Encoded protein: CASSQRWDRGYNEQFF.